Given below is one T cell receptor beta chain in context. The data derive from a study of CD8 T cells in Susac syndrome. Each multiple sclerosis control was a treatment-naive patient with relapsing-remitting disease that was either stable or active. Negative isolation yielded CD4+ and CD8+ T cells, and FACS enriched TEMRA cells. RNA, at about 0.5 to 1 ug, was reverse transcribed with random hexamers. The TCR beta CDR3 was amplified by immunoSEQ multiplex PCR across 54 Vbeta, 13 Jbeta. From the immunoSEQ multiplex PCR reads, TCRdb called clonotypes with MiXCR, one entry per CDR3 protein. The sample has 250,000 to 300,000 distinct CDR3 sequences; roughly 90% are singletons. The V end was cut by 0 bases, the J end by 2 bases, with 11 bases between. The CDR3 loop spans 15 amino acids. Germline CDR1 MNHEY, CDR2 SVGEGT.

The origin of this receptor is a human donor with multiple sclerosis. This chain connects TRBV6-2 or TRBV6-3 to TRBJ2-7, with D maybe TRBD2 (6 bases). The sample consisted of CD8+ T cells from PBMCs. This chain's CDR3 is CASSYSSSAAYEQYF. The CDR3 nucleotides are TGTGCCAGCAGTTACTCGTCTAGCGCCGCCTACGAGCAGTACTTC.